This is a list of T cell receptor beta chains from one sample in a study of Ad26.COV2.S vaccination and SARS-CoV-2 variants. Measured with immunoSEQ multiplex PCR; TCRdb has only the in-frame clones, and not every one. The sample holds 350,000 to 400,000 clones, 75% to 90% seen once. The specimen was peripheral blood, collected in a trial of Ad26.COV2.S vaccine versus placebo. These receptors all stem from a person aged 18-65 years who received the Ad26.COV2.S COVID-19 vaccine or a placebo. Both conserved end residues are part of each CDR3. The D gene is left open where the match is weak. The listing skips clone size in some rows; elsewhere it reads once, few, many or a size class.

TRBV30	TRBD1	TRBJ2-7	-	TGTGCCTTCCAGGGGGTAAGGTCCTACGAGCAGTACTTC	CAFQGVRSYEQYF
TRBV11-2	-	TRBJ2-1	-	TGTGCCAGCAGCCCCCGCGGCTCCTCAGGCGATGAGCAGTTCTTC	CASSPRGSSGDEQFF
TRBV6-2/TRBV6-3	-	TRBJ2-2	-	TGTGCCAGCAGTTTTTTTGCGATCGAGGGCACCGGGGAGCTGTTTTTT	CASSFFAIEGTGELFF
TRBV27	TRBD2	TRBJ2-1	-	TGTGCCAGCCTCAGACTAGCGGGGAACAATGAGCAGTTCTTC	CASLRLAGNNEQFF
TRBV11-3	TRBD2	TRBJ2-7	-	TGTGCCAGCAGCTCCTCCTCTAGCGGGAAGTCTCGGGAGCAGTACTTC	CASSSSSSGKSREQYF
TRBV5-1	-	TRBJ1-2	-	TGCGCCAGCAGCTTGGAGACCACCGTGGATGGCTACACCTTC	CASSLETTVDGYTF
TRBV6-6	-	TRBJ2-7	-	TGTGCCAGCAGTTATGGCAGGACTGATTCCTACGAGCAGTACTTC	CASSYGRTDSYEQYF
TRBV18	TRBD2	TRBJ2-1	-	TGTGCCAGCTCACCGGGACTAGCATACAATGAGCAGTTCTTC	CASSPGLAYNEQFF
TRBV14	-	TRBJ1-5	-	TGTGCCAGCAGCCAAGGATACCTGTGTAGCAATCAGCCCCAGCATTTT	CASSQGYLCSNQPQHF
TRBV28	-	TRBJ1-2	-	TGTGCCAGCAGTTTATCCCGGGCAGGGTATGGCTACACCTTC	CASSLSRAGYGYTF
TRBV3-1/TRBV3-2	TRBD1	TRBJ2-3	-	TGTGCCAGCACCAACAGGGGTAGCACAGATACGCAGTATTTT	CASTNRGSTDTQYF
TRBV13	-	TRBJ2-3	-	TGTGCCAGCAGTCTGGGCGTAAGCACAGATACGCAGTATTTT	CASSLGVSTDTQYF
TRBV5-1	-	TRBJ2-4	once	TGCGCCAGCAGCTGGGGCCCAGGGGAGGGAGCCAAAAACATTCAGTACTTC	CASSWGPGEGAKNIQYF
TRBV7-6	TRBD1	TRBJ2-7	-	TGTGCCAGCAGCTTAGAAGACAGGGCTACCTACGAGCAGTACTTC	CASSLEDRATYEQYF
TRBV20-1	-	TRBJ1-1	-	TGCAGTGCCGAGGGGGATACTGAAGCTTTCTTT	CSAEGDTEAFF
TRBV29-1	TRBD1	TRBJ2-3	once	TGCAGCGTGACCGGGACAGGATCAGATACGCAGTATTTT	CSVTGTGSDTQYF
TRBV6-2/TRBV6-3	-	TRBJ2-2	-	TGTGCCAGCAGTTATAACCCAAGTTCCCCTGCAGGGAACACCGGGGAGCTGTTTTTT	CASSYNPSSPAGNTGELFF
TRBV2	TRBD1	TRBJ2-2	few	TGTGCCAGCAGTGCCCGGACAGGGGCTTCCGGGGAGCTGTTTTTT	CASSARTGASGELFF
TRBV7-9	-	TRBJ1-5	-	TGTGCCAGCAGCCCGGGCGGGGGCGGGCAGCCCCAGCATTTT	CASSPGGGGQPQHF
TRBV5-1	TRBD2	TRBJ2-5	-	TGCGCCAGCCAAGCGGGAACGGGAGAGACCCAGTACTTC	CASQAGTGETQYF
TRBV6-1	TRBD1	TRBJ1-1	once	TGTGCCAGCAGTGAAGCGGGTTGGGGGACAGGGGTGAACACTGAAGCTTTCTTT	CASSEAGWGTGVNTEAFF
TRBV4-2	TRBD1	TRBJ2-2	-	TGTGCCAGCAGCCAGGAACAGGGGAGCACCGGGGAGCTGTTTTTT	CASSQEQGSTGELFF
TRBV3-1/TRBV3-2	-	TRBJ1-2	-	TGTGCCAGCAGCCAAGTTGGAGGAGTTGGCTACACCTTC	CASSQVGGVGYTF
TRBV5-8	-	TRBJ2-1	-	TGTGCCAGCAGCTTGTATTCTGCTGAGCAGTTCTTC	CASSLYSAEQFF
TRBV27	-	TRBJ2-5	-	TGTGCCAGCAGTCCATCATTTTTCCAAGAGACCCAGTACTTC	CASSPSFFQETQYF
TRBV21-1	-	TRBJ2-3	-	TGTGCCAGCAGCAAAGAAAGTAAGTGCACAGATACGCAGTATTTT	CASSKESKCTDTQYF
TRBV6-5	-	TRBJ1-1	-	TGTGCCAGCAGAAACACAGGGAACACTGAAGCTTTCTTT	CASRNTGNTEAFF
TRBV19	TRBD1	TRBJ1-6	-	TGTGCCAGTACCCTAGGACAGGGGGCAGGATTTTCACCCCTCCACTTT	CASTLGQGAGFSPLHF
TRBV6-5	-	TRBJ1-3	-	TGTGCCAGCAGTACTTTGACAGCCCGGGGAAACACCATATATTTT	CASSTLTARGNTIYF
TRBV6-5	-	TRBJ2-2	-	TGTGCCAGCAGTCCTAGGGACACCGGGGAGCTGTTTTTT	CASSPRDTGELFF
TRBV28	-	TRBJ1-3	few	TGTGCCAGCAGTTTAACTGGAAACACCATATATTTT	CASSLTGNTIYF
TRBV2	-	TRBJ1-2	-	TGTGCCAGCAGTCAACAGAACTATGGCTACACCTTC	CASSQQNYGYTF
TRBV7-8	-	TRBJ2-7	-	TGTGCCAGCAGCTTAGCGCTGGCAGACTACGAGCAGTACTTC	CASSLALADYEQYF
TRBV20-1	-	TRBJ1-5	few	TGCAGTGCAGGTAATCAGCCCCAGCATTTT	CSAGNQPQHF
TRBV7-2	-	TRBJ1-5	-	TGTGCCAGCAGCAGAGGGGTCGGGTTTGGACAGCCCCAGCATTTT	CASSRGVGFGQPQHF
TRBV28	-	TRBJ1-2	-	TGTGCCACCCTTAACTATGGCTACACCTTC	CATLNYGYTF
TRBV7-2	TRBD2	TRBJ2-1	-	TGTGCCAGCAGCTTATGGACTAGCGGAAGCAATGAGCAGTTCTTC	CASSLWTSGSNEQFF
TRBV15	-	TRBJ2-6	-	TGTGCCACCAGCAGGGACTCTGGGGCCAACGTCCTGACTTTC	CATSRDSGANVLTF
TRBV14	-	TRBJ2-1	-	TGTGCCAGCAGCCAACATCCGAGGACTCTACTTATAGTATGGAATGAGCAGTTCTTC	CASSQHPRTLLIVWNEQFF
TRBV12-3/TRBV12-4	-	TRBJ2-2	-	TGTGCCAGCAGTTTAACAGGCGGGGAGCTGTTTTTT	CASSLTGGELFF
TRBV4-1	TRBD1	TRBJ1-4	-	TGCGCCAGCAGAAGACAGGGGGCGGGGGAAAAACTGTTTTTT	CASRRQGAGEKLFF
TRBV7-8	-	TRBJ2-7	-	TGTGCCAGCAGCCCTACCGCCGGGCCGGGCAAGTACGAGCAGTACTTC	CASSPTAGPGKYEQYF
TRBV28	TRBD1	TRBJ1-1	-	TGTGCCAGCAGCGTCGCTGGGACAGGGCTTACTGAAGCTTTCTTT	CASSVAGTGLTEAFF
TRBV9	TRBD1	TRBJ2-2	-	TGTGCCAGCAGCGAGCCCGGGACAGGGGTCACCGGGGAGCTGTTTTTT	CASSEPGTGVTGELFF
TRBV5-4	TRBD1	TRBJ2-7	-	TGTGCCAGCAGCGCACGGACAGGAAGCTCCTACGAGCAGTACTTC	CASSARTGSSYEQYF
TRBV9	TRBD1	TRBJ1-2	-	TGTGCCAGCAGCGTAGGTCACAGGGGGTCGGATGGCTACACCTTC	CASSVGHRGSDGYTF
TRBV18	-	TRBJ1-1	once	TGTGCCAGCTCACCGAGTCGGGCCCAGGGCACTGAAGCTTTCTTT	CASSPSRAQGTEAFF
TRBV30	-	TRBJ2-7	-	TGTGCCTGGAGGAACTTCCGGGACGCTGGATCCTACGAGCAGTACTTC	CAWRNFRDAGSYEQYF
TRBV18	-	TRBJ2-1	-	TGTGCCAGCTCACCGACAGAGCCTAATGAGCAGTTCTTC	CASSPTEPNEQFF
TRBV19	-	TRBJ2-1	-	TGTGCCAGTAGTATGACGGTTGGGGGAGTTGGATCCTACAATGAGCAGTTCTTC	CASSMTVGGVGSYNEQFF
TRBV4-1	TRBD1	TRBJ2-5	-	TGCGCCAGCAGGGAAGGACAGGGGAGGAAGGAGACCCAGTACTTC	CASREGQGRKETQYF